These 16 T cell receptor beta chains came from one sample sequenced in a study of T cells in Graves' hyperthyroidism and ophthalmopathy. TCR beta CDR3 regions were amplified from RNA transcripts. Researchers ran a first-round RT-PCR on the TCR CDR3 using the HTBI primer set. One entry per CDR3 protein, called by TCRdb with MiXCR from the multiplex PCR reads. The table lists 400,000 to 500,000 distinct CDR3 sequences, roughly 14% of them singletons. Material: blood. The receptors come from a young man with Graves' ophthalmopathy.

Ten or more counts support this clonotype. The genes are TRBV27 and TRBJ2-7, with unresolved D. The CDR3 spans 13 residues. Germline lookup yields CDR1 MNHEY and CDR2 SMNVEV (reference sequence). V shed 2 bases and J shed 2 bases, with 7 bases lying between them. CDR3 loop: CASSLGHTYEQYF. In nucleotides, the CDR3 is TGTGCCAGCAGTTTAGGGCACACCTACGAGCAGTACTTC.

This clonotype was recorded a few times. V gene TRBV10-3 combines with J gene TRBJ2-1; no clear D gene. The CDR3 is 11 amino acids. CDR1 ENHRY and CDR2 SYGVKD come from the germline V gene. V was pared by 6 bases and J by 10 bases, with 10 bases between. As DNA, the CDR3 is TGTGCCATCAGCAAAGGGCTAGAGCAGTTCTTC. Amino acids: CAISKGLEQFF.

This clonotype was seen many times. The chain combines TRBV20-1 with TRBJ2-2; D perhaps matches TRBD1 (5 bases). Germline lookup yields CDR1 DFQATT and CDR2 SNEGSKA (reference sequence). The CDR3 is 14 amino acids. Deletions cut 5 bases from V and 5 bases from J, with 15 bases between. The CDR3 sequence is CSAQDSLGTGELFF. In nucleotides, the CDR3 is TGCAGTGCTCAAGACAGCTTAGGTACCGGGGAGCTGTTTTTT.

This clonotype was counted at least ten times. The chain joins TRBV4-2 to TRBJ2-7; D remains unclear. The V gene lost 0 bases and the J gene lost 4 bases, with 7 bases spanning the gap. The CDR3 spans 13 residues. The germline CDR1 and CDR2 sequences are LGHNA and YNFKEQ. In nucleotides, the CDR3 is TGTGCCAGCAGCCAAGACAGAGAATACGAGCAGTACTTC. This encodes CASSQDREYEQYF.

CDR3 sequence reads: CSARSQGSYNEQFF. As DNA, the CDR3 is TGCAGTGCTAGAAGCCAGGGGTCTTACAATGAGCAGTTCTTC. This sequence joins TRBV20-1 and TRBJ2-1; D perhaps matches TRBD1 (6 bases). Germline CDR1 and CDR2: DFQATT and SNEGSKA (reference sequence). The germline V and J ends were trimmed by 2 bases and 4 bases, with 12 bases remaining between them. This CDR3 region has 14 residues.

This clonotype was counted ten times or more. V is TRBV7-2 and J is TRBJ1-1; TRBD1 matches at 7 bases. This CDR3 comprises 16 residues. Germline lookup yields CDR1 SGHTA and CDR2 FQGNSA. V shed 5 bases, J shed 2 bases, and the junction held 11 bases outside the gene matches. The CDR3 nucleotides are TGTGCCAGCAGCCAGGGGGAGGAGTGGGCTAACACTGAAGCTTTCTTT. It codes for CASSQGEEWANTEAFF.

There are a few counts of this clonotype. The chain uses TRBV20-1 and TRBJ2-1; TRBD2 is a possible D gene (7 bases). The CDR3 has 18 amino acids. Trimming pared 1 base from V and 2 bases from J, leaving 21 bases between. Germline loops: CDR1 DFQATT, CDR2 SNEGSKA (reference sequence). Here the CDR3 reads CSARALGGAQTPYNEQFF. CDR3 sequence (DNA): TGCAGTGCTAGAGCTTTAGGGGGGGCTCAAACCCCCTACAATGAGCAGTTCTTC.

V gene TRBV3-1 combines with J gene TRBJ2-1; 7 bases agree with TRBD2. In germline, CDR1 is LGHDT, CDR2 YNNKEL (reference sequence). Germline trimming cut 2 bases from V and 3 bases from J; bases unmatched to any gene: 10. The CDR3 totals 17 residues. The CDR3 DNA follows: TGTGCCAGCAGCCAATCCCAGCGGGATATGATCTACAATGAGCAGTTCTTC. This gives the protein CASSQSQRDMIYNEQFF.

This clonotype was picked up a small number of times. The V call is TRBV3-1, the J call TRBJ2-1, with 15 bases that match TRBD2. Per germline, CDR1 LGHDT and CDR2 YNNKEL (reference sequence). J gave up 1 base and V 3 bases, and 7 bases lay outside the gene matches. The CDR3 covers 19 residues. The CDR3 sequence is CASSHDRTSGGVSYNEQFF. The CDR3, as DNA: TGTGCCAGCAGCCATGATAGGACTAGCGGGGGGGTGTCCTACAATGAGCAGTTCTTC.

This clonotype was counted at least ten times. The chain recombines TRBV11-3 with TRBJ1-6; 7 bases map to TRBD1. V shed 5 bases and J 7 bases; nucleotides not matched to a gene: 14. This CDR3 comprises 17 residues. The germline gives CDR1 SGHNT, CDR2 YENEEA. The CDR3 bases are TGTGCCAGCAGCGGAAGCGACTTCCGGGACAGAAATTCACCCCTCCACTTT. It codes for CASSGSDFRDRNSPLHF.

This clonotype was picked up a small number of times. This chain links TRBV6-1 with TRBJ1-1; no clear D. The CDR3 sequence is 12 residues long. CDR1 MNHNS and CDR2 SASEGT come from the germline V gene. V was pared by 6 bases and J by 5 bases, with 10 bases between. CDR3 residues: CASSIEFTEAFF. Here the CDR3 DNA reads TGTGCCAGCAGCATAGAATTTACTGAAGCTTTCTTT.

V is TRBV27 and J is TRBJ1-2; the match to TRBD1 covers 8 bases. This CDR3 region has 14 residues. Germline loops: CDR1 MNHEY, CDR2 SMNVEV (reference sequence). With V trimmed by 6 bases and J by 8 bases, 11 bases remained unmatched. CDR3: CASRREATGEGYTF. For the CDR3, the DNA is TGTGCCAGCAGACGCGAAGCGACAGGGGAGGGCTACACCTTC.

This chain connects TRBV12-3 or TRBV12-4 to TRBJ2-5; 10 bases agree with TRBD2. The trim removed 4 bases at V and 0 bases at J, leaving 5 bases unmatched. The length of the CDR3 is 16 residues. The chain's CDR3 is CASSSGLAVYQETQYF. In DNA, the CDR3 is TGTGCCAGCAGTTCCGGACTAGCGGTGTACCAAGAGACCCAGTACTTC.

J is TRBJ1-3 and V is TRBV5-6; D is uncertain. Trimming cost V 0 bases and J 2 bases, with 6 bases left between them. Germline CDR1 is SGHDT and CDR2 is YYEEEE. This CDR3 comprises 14 residues. As DNA, the CDR3 is TGTGCCAGCAGCTTGGTGTCCACTGGAAACACCATATATTTT. Protein product: CASSLVSTGNTIYF.

This clonotype has a count of ten or more. The chain carries TRBV27 and TRBJ2-1; TRBD1 agrees at 9 bases. The V gene's germline CDR1 is MNHEY and CDR2 SMNVEV (reference sequence). This CDR3 spans 15 amino acids. J was trimmed by 9 bases and V by 4 bases; bases with no gene match: 10. The CDR3 nucleotides read TGTGCCAGCAGTTCCCCGGGACAGGGTTTTGGTGAGCAGTTCTTC. This encodes CASSSPGQGFGEQFF.

This clonotype came up a few times. The chain uses TRBV4-1 and TRBJ2-3, with 10 bases matching TRBD2. The CDR3 spans 16 residues. Trimming took 0 bases from V and 3 from J; bases not matched to a gene: 3. Germline values: CDR1 MGHRA, CDR2 YSYEKL. The CDR3 sequence is CASSQEGSGGTDTQYF. The DNA of the CDR3 is TGCGCCAGCAGCCAAGAGGGTAGCGGGGGGACAGATACGCAGTATTTT.